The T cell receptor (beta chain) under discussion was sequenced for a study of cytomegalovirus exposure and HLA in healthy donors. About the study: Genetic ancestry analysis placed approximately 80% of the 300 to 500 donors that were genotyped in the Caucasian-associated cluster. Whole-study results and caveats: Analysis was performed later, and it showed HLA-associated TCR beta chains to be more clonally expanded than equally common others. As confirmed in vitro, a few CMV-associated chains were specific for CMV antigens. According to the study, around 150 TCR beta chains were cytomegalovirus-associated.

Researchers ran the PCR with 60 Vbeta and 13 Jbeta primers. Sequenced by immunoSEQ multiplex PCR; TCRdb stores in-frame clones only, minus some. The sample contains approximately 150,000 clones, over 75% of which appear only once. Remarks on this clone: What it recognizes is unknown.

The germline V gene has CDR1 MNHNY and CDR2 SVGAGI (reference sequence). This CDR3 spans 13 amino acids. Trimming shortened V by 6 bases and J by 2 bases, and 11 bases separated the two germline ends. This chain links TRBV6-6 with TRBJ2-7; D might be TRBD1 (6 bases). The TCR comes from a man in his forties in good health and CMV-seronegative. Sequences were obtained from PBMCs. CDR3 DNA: TGTGCCAGCAGCACGACAGGAACCTACGAGCAGTACTTC. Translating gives CASSTTGTYEQYF.